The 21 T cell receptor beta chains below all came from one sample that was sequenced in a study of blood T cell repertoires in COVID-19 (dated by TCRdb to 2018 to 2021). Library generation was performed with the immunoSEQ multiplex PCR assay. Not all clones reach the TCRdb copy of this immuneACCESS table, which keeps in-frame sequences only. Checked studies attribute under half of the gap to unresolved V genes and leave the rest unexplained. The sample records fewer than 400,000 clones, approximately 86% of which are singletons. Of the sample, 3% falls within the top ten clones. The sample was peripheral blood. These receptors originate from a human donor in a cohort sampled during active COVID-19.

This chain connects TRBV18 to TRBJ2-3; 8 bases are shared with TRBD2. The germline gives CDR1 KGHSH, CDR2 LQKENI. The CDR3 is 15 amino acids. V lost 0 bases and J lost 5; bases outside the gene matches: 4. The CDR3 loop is CASSPPSREEDTQYF. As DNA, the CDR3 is TGTGCCAGCTCACCACCGTCGCGGGAGGAAGATACGCAGTATTTT.

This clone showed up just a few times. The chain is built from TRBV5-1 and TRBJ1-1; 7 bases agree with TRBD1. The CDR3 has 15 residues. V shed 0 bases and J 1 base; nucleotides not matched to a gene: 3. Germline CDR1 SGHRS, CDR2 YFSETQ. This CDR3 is CASSLVSGGNTEAFF. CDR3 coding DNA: TGCGCCAGCAGCTTGGTGTCAGGGGGGAACACTGAAGCTTTCTTT. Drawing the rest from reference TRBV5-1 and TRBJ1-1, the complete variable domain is KAGVTQTPRYLIKTRGQQVTLSCSPISGHRSVSWYQQTPGQGLQFLFEYFSETQRNKGNFPGRFSGRQFSNSRSEMNVSTLELGDSALYLCASSLVSGGNTEAFFGQGTRLTVV.

CDR3 sequence reads: CATSRDRGWGNTIYF. The CDR3 coding sequence is TGTGCCACCAGCCGGGACAGGGGATGGGGAAACACCATATATTTT. This chain uses TRBV15 with TRBJ1-3; 10 bases agree with TRBD1. The trim removed 5 bases at V and 4 bases at J, leaving 5 bases unmatched. Germline V gene data show CDR1 as LNHNV and CDR2 as YYDKDF (reference sequence). The CDR3 contains 15 residues.

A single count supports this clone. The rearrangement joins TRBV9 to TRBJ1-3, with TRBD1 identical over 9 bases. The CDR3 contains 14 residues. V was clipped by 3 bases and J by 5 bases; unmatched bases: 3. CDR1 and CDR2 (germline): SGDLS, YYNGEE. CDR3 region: CASSEDRGRNTIYF. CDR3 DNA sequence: TGTGCCAGCAGCGAGGACAGGGGTCGAAACACCATATATTTT.

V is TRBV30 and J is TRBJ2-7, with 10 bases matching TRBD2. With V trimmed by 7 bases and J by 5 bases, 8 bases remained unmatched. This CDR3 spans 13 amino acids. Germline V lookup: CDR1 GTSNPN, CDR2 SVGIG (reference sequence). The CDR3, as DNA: TGTGCCTTTACTAGCGGGACTACGCACGAGCAGTACTTC. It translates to CAFTSGTTHEQYF.

The CDR3 DNA reads TGTGCCGCCCGGACAGGGGGCGCGGGCACTGAAGCTTTCTTT. Residues: CAARTGGAGTEAFF. The chain carries TRBV10-3 and TRBJ1-1, with 11 positions matching TRBD1. CDR3 size: 14 residues. In germline, CDR1 is ENHRY, CDR2 SYGVKD. J was trimmed by 4 bases and V by 11 bases; bases with no gene match: 9.

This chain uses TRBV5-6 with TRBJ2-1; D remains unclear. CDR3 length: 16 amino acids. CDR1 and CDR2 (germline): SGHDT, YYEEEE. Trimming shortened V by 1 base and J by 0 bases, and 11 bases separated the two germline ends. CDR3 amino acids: CASSLIGGRSYNEQFF. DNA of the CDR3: TGTGCCAGCAGCTTGATCGGCGGTCGCTCCTACAATGAGCAGTTCTTC.

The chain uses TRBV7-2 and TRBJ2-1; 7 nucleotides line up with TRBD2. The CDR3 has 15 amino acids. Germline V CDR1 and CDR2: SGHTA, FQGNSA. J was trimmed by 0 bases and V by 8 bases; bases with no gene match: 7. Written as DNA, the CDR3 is TGTGCCAGCGCCGGGGAGCGGGGCTCCTACAATGAGCAGTTCTTC. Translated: CASAGERGSYNEQFF.

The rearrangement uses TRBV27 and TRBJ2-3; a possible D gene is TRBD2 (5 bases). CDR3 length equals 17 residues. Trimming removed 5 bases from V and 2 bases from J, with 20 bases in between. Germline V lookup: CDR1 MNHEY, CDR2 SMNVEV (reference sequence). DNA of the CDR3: TGTGCCAGCAGTCCCCACGGGTGGTCGGGGAACACAGATACGCAGTATTTT. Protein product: CASSPHGWSGNTDTQYF.

CDR3 loop: CASSRTGGAYNSPLHF. The CDR3 region has the DNA TGTGCCAGCAGCCGGACAGGGGGCGCCTATAATTCACCCCTCCACTTT. V and J are TRBV7-2 and TRBJ1-6, with TRBD1 matching over 11 bases. The CDR3 consists of 16 residues. J lost 2 bases, V lost 5 bases, and 2 bases had no gene match. Germline assignment: CDR1 SGHTA and CDR2 FQGNSA.

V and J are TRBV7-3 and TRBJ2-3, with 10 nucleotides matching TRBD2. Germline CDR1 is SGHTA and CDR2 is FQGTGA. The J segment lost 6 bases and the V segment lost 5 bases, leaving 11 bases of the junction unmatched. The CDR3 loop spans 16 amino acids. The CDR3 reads CASSPVAGGDPDTQYF. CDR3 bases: TGTGCCAGCAGCCCTGTAGCGGGGGGCGACCCCGATACGCAGTATTTT.

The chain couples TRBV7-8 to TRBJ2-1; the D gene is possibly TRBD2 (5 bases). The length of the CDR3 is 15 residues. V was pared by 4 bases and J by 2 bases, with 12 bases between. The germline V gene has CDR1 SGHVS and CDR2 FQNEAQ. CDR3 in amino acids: CASSSTRIPYNEQFF. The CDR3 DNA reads TGTGCCAGCAGCTCCACTAGAATCCCCTACAATGAGCAGTTCTTC.

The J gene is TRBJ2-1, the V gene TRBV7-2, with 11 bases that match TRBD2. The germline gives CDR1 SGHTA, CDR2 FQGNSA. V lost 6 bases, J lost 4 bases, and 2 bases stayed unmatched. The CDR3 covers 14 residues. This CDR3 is CASRLAGDYNEQFF. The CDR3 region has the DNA TGTGCCAGCAGACTAGCGGGAGATTACAATGAGCAGTTCTTC.

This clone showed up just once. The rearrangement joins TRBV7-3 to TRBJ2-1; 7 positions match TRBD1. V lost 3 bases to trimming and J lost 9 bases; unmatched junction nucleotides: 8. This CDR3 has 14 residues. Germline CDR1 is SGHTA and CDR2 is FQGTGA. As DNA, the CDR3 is TGTGCCAGCAGCTTCCGACAGGGTTTAGGTGAGCAGTTCTTC. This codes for CASSFRQGLGEQFF.

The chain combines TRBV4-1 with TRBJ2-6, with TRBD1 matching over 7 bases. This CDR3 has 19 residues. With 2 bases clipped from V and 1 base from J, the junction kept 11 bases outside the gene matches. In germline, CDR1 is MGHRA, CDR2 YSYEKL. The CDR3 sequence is CASSQTGQLLLSGANVLTF. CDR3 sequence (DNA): TGCGCCAGCAGCCAAACGGGACAGCTTCTACTATCTGGGGCCAACGTCCTGACTTTC.

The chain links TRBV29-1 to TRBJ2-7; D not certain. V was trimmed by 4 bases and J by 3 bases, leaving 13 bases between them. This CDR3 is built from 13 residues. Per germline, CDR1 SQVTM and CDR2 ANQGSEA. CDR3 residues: CSVAPTAGYEQYF. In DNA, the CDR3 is TGCAGCGTTGCCCCCACAGCAGGCTACGAGCAGTACTTC.

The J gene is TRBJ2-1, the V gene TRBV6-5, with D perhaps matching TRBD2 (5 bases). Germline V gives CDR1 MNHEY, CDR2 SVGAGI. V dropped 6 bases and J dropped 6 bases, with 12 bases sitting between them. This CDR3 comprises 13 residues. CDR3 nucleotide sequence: TGTGCCAGCAGCCGGACTGTATTCAATGAGCAGTTCTTC. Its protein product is CASSRTVFNEQFF.

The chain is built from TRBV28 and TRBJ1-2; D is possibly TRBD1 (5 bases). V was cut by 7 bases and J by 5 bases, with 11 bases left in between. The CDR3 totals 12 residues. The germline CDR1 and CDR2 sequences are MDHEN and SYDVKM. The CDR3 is CASTQGLYGYTF. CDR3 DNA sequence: TGTGCCAGCACCCAGGGTTTGTATGGCTACACCTTC.

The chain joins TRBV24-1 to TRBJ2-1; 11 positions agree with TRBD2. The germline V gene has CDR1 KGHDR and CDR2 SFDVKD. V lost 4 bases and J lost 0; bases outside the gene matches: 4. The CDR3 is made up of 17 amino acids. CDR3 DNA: TGTGCCACCAGTGAACTTACTAGCGGGAGCTCCTACAATGAGCAGTTCTTC. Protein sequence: CATSELTSGSSYNEQFF.

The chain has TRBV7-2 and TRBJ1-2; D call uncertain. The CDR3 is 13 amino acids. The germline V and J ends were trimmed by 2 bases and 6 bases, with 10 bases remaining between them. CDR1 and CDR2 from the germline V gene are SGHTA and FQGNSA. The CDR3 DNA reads TGTGCCAGCAGCTTATTGGGAGCCCATGGCTACACCTTC. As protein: CASSLLGAHGYTF.

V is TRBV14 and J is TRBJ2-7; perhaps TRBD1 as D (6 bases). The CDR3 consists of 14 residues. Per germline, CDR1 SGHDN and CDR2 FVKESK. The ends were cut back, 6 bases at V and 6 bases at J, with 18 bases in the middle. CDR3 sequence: CASRGHKDSGEQYF. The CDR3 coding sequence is TGTGCCAGCAGGGGACATAAGGACTCTGGCGAGCAGTACTTC.